This T cell receptor beta chain stems from a study of human T cells and chemical hapten exposure. Overall study: Minor pooled library volume differences mainly drove per-sample TCR yield variation.

This clonotype has more than one count but fewer than ten. Antigen unknown. The study's library attached unique molecular identifiers to single cDNA molecules. In the original workflow: With a range of about 23,224 to 700,000, the median per sample was roughly 91,000 TCRs. TCRdb redid the calling of the 5' RACE reads with MiXCR, one entry per CDR3 protein. Clone size and V and J calls follow TCRdb, not the original study. This repertoire shows some 78,000 distinct CDR3 sequences, less than 9.5% found once; its top ten account for approximately 2.1%. Unfractionated whole blood was the source from which total RNA was extracted. General study points: TCRs at a frequency above 1 in 1000 stayed unchanged with DPC sensitization.

The TCR was taken from a male donor in good health.

The CDR3 is CASSFPGPRVYEQYF. The CDR3 DNA reads TGTGCCAGCAGTTTCCCCGGGCCGAGAGTGTACGAGCAGTACTTC. This chain uses TRBV12-3 or TRBV12-4 with TRBJ2-7; unclear D gene. V was pared by 3 bases and J by 4 bases, with 16 bases between. The CDR3 length is 15 residues.